This paragraph reports one T cell receptor beta chain. Its antigen is currently unknown. These data originate in a study of T cell responses to AZD1222 COVID-19 vaccine. V was pared by 3 bases and J by 3 bases, with 6 bases of the junction left unmatched. The CDR3 has 16 amino acids. From germline, CDR1 is MGHDK and CDR2 SYGVNS. Using immunoSEQ multiplex PCR, the repertoire was profiled, and TCRdb retains in-frame clones only, with some absent. The sample lists fewer than 110,000 clones, 80% to 90% occurring once. Study-level results: Nearly half of the spike-specific TCRs reportedly recognize variant regions that carry no mutations. It should be noted that donors were predominantly white British and more often female, and clonal diversity was possibly underestimated.

Researchers grouped second doses given at about 4 or about 12 weeks into one pool. The gene calls are TRBV25-1 and TRBJ2-3; 10 nucleotides line up with TRBD2. The input for sequencing was peripheral blood, taken 28 days after the second AZD1222 dose. The clonotype originates from an adult who received the AZD1222 COVID-19 vaccine. The CDR3 reads CASSDRLLAGTDTQYF. The DNA of the CDR3 is TGTGCCAGCAGTGACCGGTTACTAGCGGGAACAGATACGCAGTATTTT.